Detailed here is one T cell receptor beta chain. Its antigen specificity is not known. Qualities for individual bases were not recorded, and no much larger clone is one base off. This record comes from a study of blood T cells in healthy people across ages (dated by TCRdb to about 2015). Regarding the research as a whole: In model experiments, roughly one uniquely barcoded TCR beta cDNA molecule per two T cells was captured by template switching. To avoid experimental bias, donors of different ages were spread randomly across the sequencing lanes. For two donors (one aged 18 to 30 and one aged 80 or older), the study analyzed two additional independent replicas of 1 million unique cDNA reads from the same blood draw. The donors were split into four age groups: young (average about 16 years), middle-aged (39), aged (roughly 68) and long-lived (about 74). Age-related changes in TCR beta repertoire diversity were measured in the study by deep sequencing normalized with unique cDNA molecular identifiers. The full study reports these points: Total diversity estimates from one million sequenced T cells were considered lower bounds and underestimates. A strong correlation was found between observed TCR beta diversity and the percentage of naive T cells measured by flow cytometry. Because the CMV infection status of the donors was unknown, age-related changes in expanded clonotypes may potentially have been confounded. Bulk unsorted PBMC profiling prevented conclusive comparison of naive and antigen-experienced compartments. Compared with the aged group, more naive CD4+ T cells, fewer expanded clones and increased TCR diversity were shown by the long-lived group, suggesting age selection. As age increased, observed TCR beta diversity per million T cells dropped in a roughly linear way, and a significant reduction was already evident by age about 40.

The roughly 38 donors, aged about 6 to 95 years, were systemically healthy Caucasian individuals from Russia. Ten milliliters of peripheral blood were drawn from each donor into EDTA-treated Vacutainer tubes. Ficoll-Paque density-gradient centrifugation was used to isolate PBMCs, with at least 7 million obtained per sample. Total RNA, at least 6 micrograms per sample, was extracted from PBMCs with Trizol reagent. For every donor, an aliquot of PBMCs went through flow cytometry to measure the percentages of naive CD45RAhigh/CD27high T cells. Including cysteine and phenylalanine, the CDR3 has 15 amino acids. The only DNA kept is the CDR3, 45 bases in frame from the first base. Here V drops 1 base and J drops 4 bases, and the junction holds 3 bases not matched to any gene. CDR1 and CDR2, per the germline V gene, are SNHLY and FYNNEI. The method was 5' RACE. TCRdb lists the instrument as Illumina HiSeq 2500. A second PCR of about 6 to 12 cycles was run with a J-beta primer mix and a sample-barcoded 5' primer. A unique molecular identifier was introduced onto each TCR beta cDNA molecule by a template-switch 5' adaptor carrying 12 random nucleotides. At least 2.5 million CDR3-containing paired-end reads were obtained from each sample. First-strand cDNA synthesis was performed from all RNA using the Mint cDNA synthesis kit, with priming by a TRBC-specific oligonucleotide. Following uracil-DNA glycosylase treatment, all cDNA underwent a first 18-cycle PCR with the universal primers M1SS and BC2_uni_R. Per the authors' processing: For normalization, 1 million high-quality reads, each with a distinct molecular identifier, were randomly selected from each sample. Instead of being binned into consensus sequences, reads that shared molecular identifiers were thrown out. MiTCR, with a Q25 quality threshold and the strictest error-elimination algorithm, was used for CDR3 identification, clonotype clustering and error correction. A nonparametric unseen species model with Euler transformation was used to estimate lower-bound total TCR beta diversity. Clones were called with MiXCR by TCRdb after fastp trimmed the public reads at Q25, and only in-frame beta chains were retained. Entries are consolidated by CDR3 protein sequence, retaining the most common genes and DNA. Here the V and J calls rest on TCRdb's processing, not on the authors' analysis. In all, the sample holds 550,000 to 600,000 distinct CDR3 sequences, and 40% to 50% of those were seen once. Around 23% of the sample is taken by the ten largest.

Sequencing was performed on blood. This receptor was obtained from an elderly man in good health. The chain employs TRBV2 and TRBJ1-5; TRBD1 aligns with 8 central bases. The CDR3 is CASSEGRGRNQPQHF. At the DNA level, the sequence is TGTGCCAGCAGTGAAGGCAGGGGGCGGAATCAGCCCCAGCATTTT. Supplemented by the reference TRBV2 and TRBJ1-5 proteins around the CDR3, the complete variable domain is EPEVTQTPSHQVTQMGQEVILRCVPISNHLYFYWYRQILGQKVEFLVSFYNNEISEKSEIFDDQFSVERPDGSNFTLKIRSTKLEDSAMYFCASSEGRGRNQPQHFGDGTRLSIL.